The clone carrying this TCR beta chain was seen more than once but under ten times. This record comes from a study of blood T cells in healthy people across ages. For the second PCR, which ran for about 7 to 11 cycles, a sample-barcoded 5' primer and a J-beta primer mix were used. A tag from a template-switch adaptor with 12 random nucleotides marked each cDNA molecule. TCRdb re-called the 5' RACE reads with MiXCR, one entry per CDR3 protein. The sample lists about 1.4 million distinct CDR3 sequences, approximately 59% occurring once. V shed 6 bases, J shed 2 bases, and the junction held 5 bases outside the gene matches. Germline values: CDR1 SGHAT, CDR2 FQNNGV. This CDR3 comprises 14 residues.

The chain couples TRBV11-2 to TRBJ1-1, with 8 bases identical to TRBD1. Material: blood. The sequence was obtained from a man in his late teens or twenties in good health. In DNA, the CDR3 is TGTGCCAGCAGACGGACAGGGAGAAACACTGAAGCTTTCTTT. It is translated as CASRRTGRNTEAFF.